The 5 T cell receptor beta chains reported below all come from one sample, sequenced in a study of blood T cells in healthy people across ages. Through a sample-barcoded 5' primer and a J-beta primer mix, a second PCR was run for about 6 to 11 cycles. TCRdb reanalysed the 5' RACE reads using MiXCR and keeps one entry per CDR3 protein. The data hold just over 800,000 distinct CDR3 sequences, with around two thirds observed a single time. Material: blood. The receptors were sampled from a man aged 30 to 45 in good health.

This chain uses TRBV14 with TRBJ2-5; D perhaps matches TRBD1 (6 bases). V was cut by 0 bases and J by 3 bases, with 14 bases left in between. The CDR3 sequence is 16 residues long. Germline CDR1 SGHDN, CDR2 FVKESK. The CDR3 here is CASSQDNGRGEETQYF. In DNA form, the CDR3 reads TGTGCCAGCAGCCAAGATAACGGCAGGGGAGAAGAGACCCAGTACTTC.

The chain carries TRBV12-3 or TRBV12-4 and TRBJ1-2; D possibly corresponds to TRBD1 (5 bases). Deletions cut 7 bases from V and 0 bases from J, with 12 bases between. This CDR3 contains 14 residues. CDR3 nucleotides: TGTGCCAGCACCGACAGTGGGACTAACTATGGCTACACCTTC. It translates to CASTDSGTNYGYTF.

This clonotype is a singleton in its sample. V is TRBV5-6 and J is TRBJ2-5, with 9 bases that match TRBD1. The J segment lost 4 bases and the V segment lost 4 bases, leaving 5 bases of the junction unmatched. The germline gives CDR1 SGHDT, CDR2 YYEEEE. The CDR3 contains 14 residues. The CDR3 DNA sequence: TGTGCCAGCAGCCTACCGACAGGGGGAGAGACCCAGTACTTC. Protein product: CASSLPTGGETQYF.

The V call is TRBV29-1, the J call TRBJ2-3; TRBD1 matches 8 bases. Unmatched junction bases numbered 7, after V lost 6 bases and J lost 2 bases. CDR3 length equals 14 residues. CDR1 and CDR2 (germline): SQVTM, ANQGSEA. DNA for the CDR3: TGCAGCGTACGGACAGGGACTCCCACAGATACGCAGTATTTT. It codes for CSVRTGTPTDTQYF.

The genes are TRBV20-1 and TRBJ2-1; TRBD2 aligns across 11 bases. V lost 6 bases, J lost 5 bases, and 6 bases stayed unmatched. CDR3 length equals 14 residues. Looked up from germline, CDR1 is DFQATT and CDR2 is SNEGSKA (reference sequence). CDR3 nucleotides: TGCAGTGCCATCACTAGCGGGGGAGACAATGAGCAGTTCTTC. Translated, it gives CSAITSGGDNEQFF.